This paragraph reports one TCR beta chain. The antigen it binds to is not known. The record has no base qualities; no much larger clone is one base away. The data were taken from a study of blood T cell repertoires in COVID-19 (dated by TCRdb to 2019 to 2021). The study in broad terms: Samples covering the acute and convalescent phases of COVID-19 were provided by collaborators in the United States, Italy and Spain. HLA class I and class II types, where available, came from metadata supplied by the sample provider rather than from assay-based typing. Sample metadata almost always included a de-identified subject ID, COVID-19 status, age in years and sex. Samples were obtained from the ongoing ImmuneRACE study (first 160 participants) and from 950 to 1,500 subjects provided by 6 global collaborators. The prospective study material was composed of cDNA or gDNA derived from T cells, B-cell-depleted T cells, or PBMCs. A freely available public database, intended as a resource for researchers studying the immune response to SARS-CoV-2, is where the repertoires were released. Deeply sampled blood TCRbeta repertoires from subjects exposed to, actively infected with, or recovered from COVID-19 were included in the dataset. What the study reported, not specific to this receptor: Clinical and demographic metadata were provided uncurated, with the amount varying by source and participant.

Participants in the prospective study were aged about 18 to 100 years, lived in 20 to 25 United States geographic areas, and enrolled through a virtual design. Cohort assignment in the prospective study relied on participant-reported clinical history from a screening survey and a study questionnaire. For ImmuneRACE Cohort 3, a participant was defined as recovered based on two consecutive negative NP/OP PCR tests, clearance by a healthcare professional, or resolution of symptoms. In the prospective study, mobile phlebotomists collected whole blood, serum and a nasopharyngeal or oropharyngeal swab from each participant. Participants in the prospective study had the option to provide additional blood draws and questionnaires over a roughly 2-month period. Prospective study blood samples were shipped either frozen or at room temperature before DNA extraction. TCRbeta CDR3 regions were amplified from genomic DNA by means of the immunoSEQ Assay, a bias-controlled multiplex PCR. The authors' pipeline ran thus. Nucleated cell counts per sample were estimated from amplification of reference gene primers within the assay. To quantify the absolute abundance of each unique TCRbeta CDR3 rearrangement, sequence reads were collapsed and filtered. For each sample, productive Simpson clonality was calculated by taking the square root of Simpson's diversity index across productive rearrangements. Entries here come from immuneACCESS through TCRdb and include only in-frame sequences with V and J called. Some clones fail to appear in such tables; in the studies checked, an unresolved V gene covers under half of the shortfall, and the cause of the remainder is unknown. Clonal size and the V and J genes are those of that table, whereas D and trimming came from the DNA. The sample table holds some 150,000 clones, of which around 86% were seen once. 4.3% of the sample rests with the top ten.

Including cysteine and phenylalanine, the CDR3 has 17 amino acids. The sequence is cut down to CDR3 DNA, 51 bases in frame from base 1. V is cut by 2 bases and J by 2 bases, and the space between the germline ends is 18 bases. For CDR1 and CDR2, the germline V gene lists LGHNA and YSLEER. Specimen: PBMCs or T cells enriched from blood (not recorded which). This clonotype originated in a man aged 50 to 60 who had recovered from COVID-19. The V and J genes are TRBV4-3 and TRBJ2-5; a tentative D call is TRBD2 (6 bases match). The CDR3 loop reads CASSQIPLAEGQETQYF. The nucleotide sequence reads as follows: TGCGCCAGCAGCCAAATTCCCCTCGCGGAGGGGCAAGAGACCCAGTACTTC.